This T cell receptor (beta chain) was identified during a study of synovial regulatory T cells in juvenile arthritis. Libraries were prepared by immunoSEQ multiplex PCR; TCRdb keeps only in-frame clonotypes and omits some of them. The clone table shows around 2,200 clones, with the ten largest holding 9.5% to 15%. The synovial samples were synovial fluid, paired with peripheral blood from each active arthritis patient. Approximately 11-patient cohort: roughly 11 active juvenile idiopathic arthritis patients, 3 polyarticular, 8 oligoarticular. In terms of frequency, this clone is medium-sized. Its antigen remains unknown. Findings and caveats of the study: CDR3 overlap with synovial Tregs was higher for iaTregs than other blood Tregs.

The CDR3 is 14 amino acids. The protein alone is recorded here. This chain connects TRBV12-2 to TRBJ2-3. TRBV12-2 is marked as a pseudogene. Source material: Treg cells from the synovium. This TCR came from a donor between 2 and 35 years old with juvenile idiopathic arthritis. The CDR3 loop reads CASRRGPHTDTQYF.